The 18 T cell receptor beta chains below were found in one sample sequenced in a study of T cell responses to AZD1222 COVID-19 vaccine. The repertoire was sequenced with immunoSEQ multiplex PCR; TCRdb's copy has only in-frame clones and lacks some. The sample contains about 85,000 clones, approximately 87% of which appear only once. The sequencing used peripheral blood, collected on day 0 of AZD1222 vaccination. The source is an adult in good health.

The chain links TRBV18 to TRBJ1-1; 8 bases map to TRBD1. Germline CDR1 and CDR2: KGHSH and LQKENI. The CDR3 has 13 amino acids. The trim removed 5 bases at V and 6 bases at J, leaving 5 bases unmatched. This chain's CDR3 is CASSSDRVAEAFF. For the CDR3, the DNA is TGTGCCAGCTCATCGGACAGGGTCGCTGAAGCTTTCTTT.

V gene TRBV6-1 combines with J gene TRBJ2-5, with D tentatively TRBD1 (5 bases). Trimming took 3 bases from V and 5 from J, leaving 16 bases between them. Germline V gene data show CDR1 as MNHNS and CDR2 as SASEGT. The CDR3 runs to 15 residues. CDR3 sequence: CASSDQPKGPETQYF. The CDR3 DNA reads TGTGCCAGCAGTGATCAACCGAAGGGGCCGGAGACCCAGTACTTC.

The chain recombines TRBV19 with TRBJ2-1, with 8 bases that match TRBD1. Trimming cost V 1 base and J 8 bases; bases outside gene matches: 7. The CDR3 runs 15 residues. Per germline, CDR1 LNHDA and CDR2 SQIVND (reference sequence). CDR3 DNA sequence: TGTGCCAGTAGTATAGCGCGGACAGGGAGAGATGAGCAGTTCTTC. Translated: CASSIARTGRDEQFF.

The gene calls are TRBV6-5 and TRBJ2-1; D might be TRBD2 (6 bases). The germline V and J ends were trimmed by 6 bases and 5 bases, with 11 bases remaining between them. The CDR3 is made up of 13 amino acids. Germline loops: CDR1 MNHEY, CDR2 SVGAGI. DNA for the CDR3: TGTGCCAGCAGCACCGGGACTCACAATGAGCAGTTCTTC. Translation: CASSTGTHNEQFF.

This clone was recorded once. This chain connects TRBV6-2 or TRBV6-3 to TRBJ2-1, with 13 positions matching TRBD2. CDR1 and CDR2 from the germline V gene are MNHEY and SVGEGT. Unmatched junction bases numbered 6, after V lost 4 bases and J lost 12 bases. The CDR3 totals 14 residues. CDR3: CASSWGLAGSVQFF. CDR3 DNA: TGTGCCAGCAGTTGGGGACTAGCGGGAAGTGTGCAGTTCTTC.

The chain combines TRBV7-9 with TRBJ1-1, with TRBD1 as a possible D gene (6 bases). Germline CDR1 is SEHNR and CDR2 is FQNEAQ (reference sequence). The CDR3 sequence is 15 residues long. The V end was cut by 3 bases, the J end by 1 base, with 12 bases between. The CDR3 protein is CASSFSGQRNTEAFF. CDR3 DNA: TGTGCCAGCAGCTTCTCGGGACAACGGAACACTGAAGCTTTCTTT.

The CDR3 DNA sequence: TGTGCCAGCAGCTTAGAACCCAGCGGGGGGCCCACCGGGGAGCTGTTTTTT. As protein: CASSLEPSGGPTGELFF. V and J are TRBV11-2 and TRBJ2-2; 9 positions match TRBD2. Per the germline V gene, CDR1 is SGHAT and CDR2 is FQNNGV. V was clipped by 0 bases and J by 4 bases; unmatched bases: 6. The CDR3 is made up of 17 amino acids.

The chain has TRBV18 and TRBJ2-1; TRBD2 matches 9 bases. Germline CDR1 KGHSH, CDR2 LQKENI. CDR3 length: 15 amino acids. V lost 6 bases and J lost 4; bases outside the gene matches: 7. The CDR3 sequence is CASSPGTSHYNEQFF. For the CDR3, the DNA is TGTGCCAGCTCGCCAGGGACTAGCCATTACAATGAGCAGTTCTTC.

The V gene is TRBV6-4, the J gene TRBJ2-5, with D possibly TRBD2 on 5 matching bases. Trimming left V 0 bases short and J 1 base short, with 18 bases between. The germline V gene encodes CDR1 MRHNA and CDR2 SNTAGT. The CDR3 spans 18 residues. The chain's CDR3 is CASSDSNSGSTPQETQYF. Here the CDR3 DNA reads TGTGCCAGCAGTGACTCGAACTCTGGGAGTACTCCCCAAGAGACCCAGTACTTC.

This sequence joins TRBV5-8 and TRBJ2-1; TRBD2 aligns across 12 bases. This CDR3 contains 15 residues. The germline V gene encodes CDR1 SGHTS and CDR2 YDEGEE. The J segment lost 7 bases and the V segment lost 2 bases, leaving 4 bases of the junction unmatched. The CDR3 here is CASSFLAGGHNEQFF. CDR3 DNA: TGTGCCAGCAGCTTTCTAGCGGGGGGGCATAATGAGCAGTTCTTC.

The genes are TRBV6-4 and TRBJ2-3; TRBD1 matches 8 bases. Germline V gives CDR1 MRHNA, CDR2 SNTAGT. After removal of 8 bases from V and 4 bases from J, the junction contained 5 bases not matched to a gene. The CDR3 is 13 amino acids. The CDR3 here is CASGTGQADTQYF. The CDR3 bases are TGTGCCAGCGGGACAGGTCAAGCAGATACGCAGTATTTT.

V usage is TRBV5-6 and J usage is TRBJ1-2; 10 positions match TRBD1. V lost 4 bases to trimming and J lost 8 bases; unmatched junction nucleotides: 11. The CDR3 is made up of 15 amino acids. From germline, CDR1 is SGHDT and CDR2 YYEEEE. The CDR3 DNA follows: TGTGCCAGCAGCCCTGAGACAGGGGGCGAAGAGGGCTACACCTTC. Translating it yields CASSPETGGEEGYTF.

J is TRBJ1-1 and V is TRBV9; maybe TRBD1 (6 bases). The CDR3 totals 14 residues. Trimming cost V 2 bases and J 4 bases, with 12 bases left between them. Per the germline V gene, CDR1 is SGDLS and CDR2 is YYNGEE. CDR3 in amino acids: CASSVSQGGTEAFF. In DNA form, the CDR3 reads TGTGCCAGCAGCGTGTCACAGGGCGGCACTGAAGCTTTCTTT.

The chain recombines TRBV5-4 with TRBJ2-7, with D possibly being TRBD1 (6 bases). Looked up from germline, CDR1 is SGHNT and CDR2 is YYREEE (reference sequence). The V gene lost 2 bases and the J gene lost 5 bases, with 14 bases spanning the gap. The length of the CDR3 is 14 residues. The CDR3 is CASSFISGVDEQYF. In DNA, the CDR3 is TGTGCCAGCAGCTTCATCTCAGGGGTCGACGAGCAGTACTTC.

The chain couples TRBV25-1 to TRBJ2-1, with 8 bases lining up with TRBD1. The V and J ends lost 1 base and 7 bases, in that order; junction bases with no gene match: 6. This CDR3 region has 15 residues. The V gene's germline CDR1 is MGHDK and CDR2 SYGVNS. The CDR3 DNA follows: TGTGCCAGCAGTGAATCGACAGGGGTCCGGAATGAGCAGTTCTTC. This sequence encodes CASSESTGVRNEQFF.

The chain employs TRBV28 and TRBJ2-7; TRBD1 aligns across 10 bases. Trimming cost V 6 bases and J 1 base; bases outside gene matches: 6. In germline, CDR1 is MDHEN, CDR2 SYDVKM. The CDR3 covers 15 residues. CDR3 DNA: TGTGCCAGCAGGGACAGGGGGGGAAATTCCTACGAGCAGTACTTC. This gives the protein CASRDRGGNSYEQYF.

There are a few counts of this clone. CDR3 bases: TGCGCCAGCAACGGCGACGGGGGGACCTATGGCTACACCTTC. Residues: CASNGDGGTYGYTF. The J gene is TRBJ1-2, the V gene TRBV5-1; TRBD1 is a possible D gene (5 bases). Germline V gives CDR1 SGHRS, CDR2 YFSETQ. The CDR3 length is 14 residues. Trimming cost V 6 bases and J 4 bases, with 16 bases left between them.

The J gene is TRBJ2-5, the V gene TRBV5-1; D is possibly TRBD2 (5 bases). This CDR3 is built from 18 residues. Germline V gene data show CDR1 as SGHRS and CDR2 as YFSETQ. V gave up 4 bases and J gave up 1 base, with 23 bases separating them. CDR3 loop: CASSRGGAPGSGQETQYF. The CDR3 nucleotides read TGCGCCAGCAGCCGAGGAGGAGCGCCGGGGTCGGGCCAAGAGACCCAGTACTTC.